A single sample gave rise to the 7 T cell receptor beta chains below, sequenced in a study of spatial heterogeneity in lung cancer. Study results and caveats: In tumors, expanded intratumoral alpha and beta TCR counts tracked mutation counts.

The antigens for these receptors are not known. TCRdb independently ran MiXCR on the 5' RACE reads; one entry per CDR3 protein. The sample comprises fewer than 6,000 distinct CDR3 sequences, about 28% of which are singletons, and nearly 15% rests with the top ten. As for time point: sample taken at primary tumor resection. The material sequenced was lung tumor tissue, taken at surgery. Source of these receptors: a male donor with early-stage non-small cell lung cancer.

The rearrangement links TRBV7-9 to TRBJ2-2, with unresolved D. CDR3 size: 13 residues. V lost 8 bases and J 5 bases, leaving 12 bases between the germline ends. From germline, CDR1 is SEHNR and CDR2 FQNEAQ (reference sequence). The CDR3 DNA reads TGTGCCAGCGTACAATTGGAAACCGGGGAGCTGTTTTTT. Amino acid sequence: CASVQLETGELFF.

This chain links TRBV6-5 with TRBJ1-5; D remains ambiguous. Per germline, CDR1 MNHEY and CDR2 SVGAGI. The CDR3 has 13 residues. The V and J ends lost 8 bases and 0 bases respectively, with 8 bases between them. This chain's CDR3 is CASRSDSNQPQHF. In nucleotides, the CDR3 is TGTGCCAGCCGCAGCGATAGCAATCAGCCCCAGCATTTT.

This clonotype was counted many times. The chain links TRBV4-1 to TRBJ2-1; the match to TRBD2 covers 16 bases. Germline assignment: CDR1 MGHRA and CDR2 YSYEKL. V lost 5 bases to trimming and J lost 9 bases; unmatched junction nucleotides: 7. The CDR3 length is 16 residues. CDR3 DNA: TGCGCCAGCAGCGGGGGACTAGCGGGAGGGCCCGGTGAGCAGTTCTTC. As protein: CASSGGLAGGPGEQFF.

The chain uses TRBV12-3 or TRBV12-4 and TRBJ2-1; 7 nucleotides align to TRBD1. This CDR3 has 14 amino acids. Trimming removed 9 bases from V and 7 bases from J; junction bases left unmatched: 12. CDR3 coding DNA: TGTGCCAGTTCCGGGACAGTACTAGGGAATGAGCAGTTCTTC. This translates into CASSGTVLGNEQFF.

Judged by abundance, this clonotype is medium-sized (0.01 to 0.1%). The CDR3 protein is CSAGVWDDSGYTF. The CDR3 DNA follows: TGCAGTGCTGGGGTTTGGGACGACTCTGGCTACACCTTC. The chain has TRBV20-1 and TRBJ1-2, with D possibly matching TRBD1 (5 bases). CDR1 is DFQATT and CDR2 is SNEGSKA in the germline V gene (reference sequence). The CDR3 sequence is 13 residues long. Trimming shortened V by 5 bases and J by 7 bases, and 17 bases separated the two germline ends.

Within the sample, this clonotype is medium-sized (0.01 to 0.1%). This rearrangement joins TRBV7-9 to TRBJ2-4; possibly TRBD2 for D (5 bases). CDR3 length: 13 residues. Germline CDR1 is SEHNR and CDR2 is FQNEAQ (reference sequence). The V gene lost 3 bases and the J gene lost 9 bases, with 12 bases spanning the gap. For the CDR3, the DNA is TGTGCCAGCAGCTTTGGTGGCGGGTCCATTCAGTACTTC. It specifies CASSFGGGSIQYF.

By its share, this clonotype is medium-sized. This chain links TRBV6-5 with TRBJ2-2, with 8 bases matching TRBD1. This CDR3 has 14 amino acids. Trimming cost V 6 bases and J 3 bases; bases outside gene matches: 3. Looked up from germline, CDR1 is MNHEY and CDR2 is SVGAGI. Here the CDR3 DNA reads TGTGCCAGCAGGACAGGGGAGGACACCGGGGAGCTGTTTTTT. It specifies CASRTGEDTGELFF.